The rows below give T cell receptor beta chains drawn from one sample of a study of identical twins. TCRdb reprocessed the 5' RACE reads with MiXCR, giving one entry per CDR3 protein. Of more than 600,000 distinct CDR3 sequences in the sample, around a sixth were seen once. These sequences were also reported in another study, on T cells expressing NK-cell markers.

Sequencing was done on a sample of PBMCs. These receptors originate from a woman aged 18-29 years in good health. Both conserved end residues are part of each CDR3. D genes are given only for firm matches. The size entry is marked missing in some rows and otherwise reads once, few, many or a size class.

TRBV12-3/TRBV12-4,many,TRBJ2-5,TRBD2,CASQRGLARETQYF,TGTGCCAGCCAGAGGGGACTAGCTCGGGAGACCCAGTACTTC
TRBV6-5,few,TRBJ1-2,TRBD1,CASSFLGTGNGYTF,TGTGCCAGCAGTTTTCTCGGGACAGGGAACGGCTACACCTTC
TRBV9,.,TRBJ2-7,TRBD1,CASSVEGAKAYEQYF,TGTGCCAGCAGCGTAGAGGGGGCGAAAGCCTACGAGCAGTACTTC
TRBV10-1,few,TRBJ2-3,TRBD2,CASSEDERGGTDTQYF,TGCGCCAGCAGTGAGGATGAGCGGGGAGGCACAGATACGCAGTATTTT
TRBV4-3,few,TRBJ2-3,TRBD2,CASSQDLLRGRGNGTDTQYF,TGCGCCAGCAGCCAAGATCTTCTACGCGGGAGGGGGAATGGGACAGATACGCAGTATTTT
TRBV4-3,.,TRBJ2-5,TRBD1,CASSQEGTGRETQYF,TGCGCCAGCAGCCAAGAGGGGACAGGGCGAGAGACCCAGTACTTC
TRBV6-1,few,TRBJ1-2,.,CASSFNRLGYGYTF,TGTGCCAGCAGCTTCAACAGGTTGGGCTATGGCTACACCTTC
TRBV6-1,few,TRBJ2-7,.,CASRPSGARGHEQYF,TGTGCCAGCAGACCCTCGGGCGCCCGGGGCCACGAGCAGTACTTC
TRBV5-6,.,TRBJ2-2,.,CASSSGTSNTGELFF,TGTGCCAGCAGTTCCGGGACCTCGAACACCGGGGAGCTGTTTTTT
TRBV6-5,.,TRBJ2-3,.,CASSFPSPIDTQYF,TGTGCCAGCAGTTTCCCTAGTCCAATCGATACGCAGTATTTT
TRBV6-5,few,TRBJ2-7,TRBD2,CASSYIAGVGDEQYF,TGTGCCAGCAGTTATATAGCGGGAGTAGGCGACGAGCAGTACTTC
TRBV6-1,few,TRBJ2-1,TRBD1,CASRSTPGQRGNEQFF,TGTGCCAGCAGATCCACCCCGGGACAGAGGGGCAATGAGCAGTTCTTC
TRBV5-1,.,TRBJ1-1,.,CASSEAAGGGMNTEAFF,TGCGCCAGCAGCGAGGCAGCGGGGGGGGGCATGAACACTGAAGCTTTCTTT
TRBV7-8,.,TRBJ1-4,TRBD1,CASSRQGEGEKLFF,TGTGCCAGCAGCCGACAGGGGGAAGGTGAAAAACTGTTTTTT
TRBV5-5,few,TRBJ1-2,.,CASSLAVEGTYGYTF,TGTGCCAGCAGCTTGGCTGTAGAAGGGACCTATGGCTACACCTTC
TRBV27,.,TRBJ2-7,.,CASSYLGGLVRNEQYF,TGTGCCAGCAGTTACCTTGGGGGGCTGGTTCGGAACGAGCAGTACTTC
TRBV30,.,TRBJ2-7,.,CAWSGREQYF,TGTGCCTGGAGTGGTCGCGAGCAGTACTTC
TRBV5-1,.,TRBJ2-7,.,CASSLGLSNEQYF,TGCGCCAGCAGCTTGGGACTGTCAAACGAGCAGTACTTC
TRBV6-2/TRBV6-3,few,TRBJ2-7,.,CASSYSFQTVTYEQYF,TGTGCCAGCAGTTACTCTTTCCAGACGGTTACCTACGAGCAGTACTTC
TRBV5-1,.,TRBJ2-7,TRBD2,CASSLPGTSGATHYYEQYF,TGCGCCAGCAGCTTACCCGGGACTAGCGGGGCTACACACTACTACGAGCAGTACTTC
TRBV12-3/TRBV12-4,few,TRBJ2-1,.,CASTQLNSYNEQFF,TGTGCCAGCACCCAACTTAACTCCTACAATGAGCAGTTCTTC
TRBV5-5,few,TRBJ2-7,.,CASSLAGGLSYEQYF,TGTGCCAGCAGCTTGGCAGGGGGACTATCCTACGAGCAGTACTTC
TRBV5-4,.,TRBJ2-3,.,CASSLEQGPDTQYF,TGTGCCAGCAGCTTGGAACAGGGCCCAGATACGCAGTATTTT
TRBV2,.,TRBJ2-1,.,CASTAQFF,TGTGCCAGCACAGCGCAGTTCTTC
TRBV20-1,few,TRBJ2-1,TRBD1,CSVPGQADEQFF,TGCAGTGTCCCGGGACAGGCGGATGAGCAGTTCTTC
TRBV9,many,TRBJ1-1,.,CASSPRGLGTEAFF,TGTGCCAGCAGCCCCCGGGGGCTCGGCACTGAAGCTTTCTTT
TRBV5-6,many,TRBJ2-5,.,CASSSFAYQETQYF,TGTGCCAGCAGCTCCTTTGCGTACCAAGAGACCCAGTACTTC
TRBV20-1,few,TRBJ1-4,.,CSARYRIGEKLFF,TGCAGTGCTAGATACCGGATAGGGGAAAAACTGTTTTTT
TRBV11-2,few,TRBJ2-1,TRBD2,CASSLKRGGALIYNEQFF,TGTGCCAGCAGCTTAAAGCGGGGGGGGGCCTTAATCTACAATGAGCAGTTCTTC
TRBV27,few,TRBJ2-7,TRBD2,CASSWFSGGSYEQYF,TGTGCCAGCAGTTGGTTTTCCGGGGGGTCCTACGAGCAGTACTTC
TRBV20-1,.,TRBJ2-7,TRBD2,CSARGLAGEYEQYF,TGCAGTGCTAGAGGACTAGCGGGAGAGTACGAGCAGTACTTC
TRBV5-1,few,TRBJ2-3,TRBD2,CASSLRSSGGYPTSTDTQYF,TGCGCCAGCAGCTTGCGTTCTAGCGGGGGATACCCAACTAGCACAGATACGCAGTATTTT
TRBV12-3/TRBV12-4,many,TRBJ2-2,.,CASTDTGELFF,TGTGCCAGCACCGACACCGGGGAGCTGTTTTTT
TRBV7-2,.,TRBJ1-1,.,CASSFDSRLKLFF,TGTGCCAGCAGCTTCGACAGCCGTTTGAAGCTTTTCTTT
TRBV4-2,.,TRBJ2-1,TRBD2,CAIRPGGGGAALTYNEQFF,TGTGCCATTAGGCCTGGGGGGGGAGGGGCGGCCCTAACCTACAATGAGCAGTTCTTC
TRBV6-5,many,TRBJ1-4,TRBD1,CASSYDREAEKLFF,TGTGCCAGCAGTTACGACAGGGAGGCGGAAAAACTGTTTTTT
TRBV3-1,.,TRBJ2-1,.,CASSTVPDSLDNEQFF,TGTGCCAGCAGTACCGTACCAGACTCCTTGGACAATGAGCAGTTCTTC
TRBV10-3,.,TRBJ1-1,.,CAISEPSNTEAFF,TGTGCCATCAGTGAACCTTCGAACACTGAAGCTTTCTTT
TRBV6-4,many,TRBJ2-2,.,CASSDSGTNTGELFF,TGTGCCAGCAGTGACTCCGGGACTAACACCGGGGAGCTGTTTTTT
TRBV29-1,few,TRBJ1-4,.,CSAWVSPNEKLFF,TGCAGCGCCTGGGTTAGCCCTAATGAAAAACTGTTTTTT